In this sample, the clone carrying this T cell receptor (beta chain) turned up a few times. This sample is drawn from a study of blood T cell repertoires in COVID-19. Study summary: Acute and convalescent COVID-19 specimens originated in the United States, Italy and Spain. PBMCs, B-cell-depleted T cells, or T cells provided the cDNA or gDNA that made up the material.

The CDR3 sequence is 13 residues long. V was pared by 3 bases and J by 4 bases, with 9 bases between. Per germline, CDR1 SGHAT and CDR2 FQDESV (reference sequence). As handled by the study authors: From reference gene primer amplification, estimates of nucleated cell counts were derived. Assay: immunoSEQ multiplex PCR; the TCRdb copy retains only in-frame clones and omits some. Clonal size and the V and J genes are those of that table, whereas D and trimming came from the DNA. The data hold about 49,000 clones, with roughly 90% observed a single time. The J gene is TRBJ1-1, the V gene TRBV11-1; no definite D call. This clonotype was obtained from a human donor in a cohort sampled during active COVID-19. The sequenced sample consisted of peripheral blood. As DNA, the CDR3 is TGTGCCAGCAGCTTTCAAAGTAGCACTGAAGCTTTCTTT. It yields the protein CASSFQSSTEAFF. The full variable domain, in which reference TRBV11-1 and TRBJ1-1 provide the parts outside the CDR3, is EAEVAQSPRYKITEKSQAVAFWCDPISGHATLYWYRQILGQGPELLVQFQDESVVDDSQLPKDRFSAERLKGVDSTLKIQPAELGDSAMYLCASSFQSSTEAFFGQGTRLTVV.